These 25 T cell receptor beta chains share one sample of origin, sequenced in a study of OX40 agonist ivuxolimab in advanced cancers. Measured with immunoSEQ multiplex PCR; TCRdb has only the in-frame clones, and not every one. The sample includes 95,000 to 150,000 clones, roughly 95% of them seen just once. The starting material was CD4+ or CD8+ T cells sorted from blood, obtained in a trial of the OX40 agonist ivuxolimab. All receptors derive from an adult with an advanced solid tumor such as melanoma, head and neck, liver or kidney cancer.

The chain couples TRBV4-1 to TRBJ2-7, with 10 bases matching TRBD2. Germline CDR1 MGHRA, CDR2 YSYEKL. The CDR3 runs 16 residues. Trimming cost V 4 bases and J 3 bases; bases outside gene matches: 9. The CDR3 protein is CASSPPRASGSYEQYF. The CDR3 DNA is TGCGCCAGCAGCCCCCCCCGGGCTAGCGGGAGCTACGAGCAGTACTTC.

CDR3 DNA: TGTGCCAGCAGTTACGCGGGAGCAATATACAATGAGCAGTTCTTC. Protein sequence: CASSYAGAIYNEQFF. V and J are TRBV6-5 and TRBJ2-1; 7 nucleotides match TRBD2. Germline V gene sequence: CDR1 MNHEY, CDR2 SVGAGI. The trim removed 2 bases at V and 4 bases at J, leaving 5 bases unmatched. This CDR3 is 15 amino acids long.

This rearrangement joins TRBV5-1 to TRBJ2-3; 8 positions match TRBD2. Losses at the gene ends were 4 bases for V and 2 bases for J; bases not matched to a gene: 9. Germline CDR1 and CDR2: SGHRS and YFSETQ. This CDR3 contains 16 residues. DNA of the CDR3: TGCGCCAGCAGCCCCCAGCTAGCGGGCCACACAGATACGCAGTATTTT. Encoded protein: CASSPQLAGHTDTQYF.

This sequence joins TRBV6-5 and TRBJ2-1; 12 bases align to TRBD2. The CDR3 is 15 amino acids. The J segment lost 8 bases and the V segment lost 7 bases, leaving 9 bases of the junction unmatched. Germline V CDR1 and CDR2: MNHEY, SVGAGI. This CDR3 is CASTRASGRAYEQFF. The CDR3 DNA reads TGTGCCAGCACGCGGGCTAGCGGGAGGGCCTATGAGCAGTTCTTC.

The chain combines TRBV28 with TRBJ2-1; TRBD2 agrees at 8 bases. Trimming cost V 1 base and J 9 bases; bases outside gene matches: 8. Per germline, CDR1 MDHEN and CDR2 SYDVKM. The CDR3 has 15 residues. CDR3 DNA sequence: TGTGCCAGCAGTTTATACCCAGGGACTAGTGGTGAGCAGTTCTTC. Protein product: CASSLYPGTSGEQFF.

The chain couples TRBV2 to TRBJ1-1; a possible D gene is TRBD1 (6 bases). CDR1 SNHLY and CDR2 FYNNEI come from the germline V gene. The V gene lost 4 bases and the J gene lost 0 bases, with 9 bases spanning the gap. The CDR3 is 14 amino acids. CDR3 in amino acids: CASSAGTMNTEAFF. The DNA for the CDR3 is TGTGCCAGCAGTGCCGGGACAATGAACACTGAAGCTTTCTTT. The complete variable domain, with remaining parts taken from reference TRBV2 and TRBJ1-1, reads EPEVTQTPSHQVTQMGQEVILRCVPISNHLYFYWYRQILGQKVEFLVSFYNNEISEKSEIFDDQFSVERPDGSNFTLKIRSTKLEDSAMYFCASSAGTMNTEAFFGQGTRLTVV.

The chain joins TRBV30 to TRBJ2-3; D is perhaps TRBD2 (7 bases). V shed 4 bases and J shed 3 bases, with 8 bases lying between them. The CDR3 length is 12 residues. Per the germline V gene, CDR1 is GTSNPN and CDR2 is SVGIG (reference sequence). The CDR3 DNA follows: TGTGCCTGGAAGGGGGGGACAGATACGCAGTATTTT. Translated, it gives CAWKGGTDTQYF.

The V and J genes are TRBV7-9 and TRBJ2-1; maybe TRBD2 (6 bases). The CDR3 is 17 amino acids. CDR1 is SEHNR, CDR2 FQNEAQ, per germline (reference sequence). The V and J ends lost 5 bases and 6 bases respectively, with 23 bases between them. The CDR3 region has the DNA TGTGCCAGCAGCCCCCGGAGGGGCGACTATATAGGCAATGAGCAGTTCTTC. It encodes CASSPRRGDYIGNEQFF.

Here the CDR3 reads CASGAGGNTGELFF. CDR3 in DNA: TGTGCCAGCGGCGCTGGAGGGAACACCGGGGAGCTGTTTTTT. V gene TRBV5-5 combines with J gene TRBJ2-2; D possibly corresponds to TRBD2 (5 bases). The CDR3 sequence is 14 residues long. Germline values: CDR1 SGHKS, CDR2 YYEKEE (reference sequence). V was clipped by 7 bases and J by 1 base, with 11 bases between them.

This clone has only one observation. The chain combines TRBV10-1 with TRBJ1-1; D call uncertain. The CDR3 is made up of 13 amino acids. Germline CDR1 is WNHNN and CDR2 is SYGVQD (reference sequence). V was shortened by 3 bases and J by 5 bases, with 10 bases between the two germline ends. The CDR3 loop reads CASSDSVGTEAFF. Written as DNA, the CDR3 is TGCGCCAGCAGTGACAGCGTCGGGACTGAAGCTTTCTTT.

This sequence joins TRBV11-2 and TRBJ2-7; 9 positions agree with TRBD2. Trimming removed 3 bases from V and 2 bases from J; junction bases left unmatched: 5. The CDR3 spans 15 residues. Germline-derived CDR1 and CDR2 are SGHAT and FQNNGV. This CDR3 is CASSFARGGPYEQYF. The CDR3 DNA follows: TGTGCCAGCAGCTTTGCGCGGGGGGGGCCCTACGAGCAGTACTTC.

The chain couples TRBV12-5 to TRBJ2-7, with D possibly matching TRBD1 (6 bases). Looked up from germline, CDR1 is LGHNT and CDR2 is FRNRAP. Between the trimmed V and J ends, which lost 7 bases and 2 bases, there was a span of 15 bases. The CDR3 runs 14 residues. The CDR3 DNA follows: TGTGCTAGTGCCACCCTACAGGGAGCCTACGAGCAGTACTTC. It encodes CASATLQGAYEQYF.

J is TRBJ2-5 and V is TRBV6-5, with 12 nucleotides matching TRBD2. Germline trimming cut 5 bases from V and 9 bases from J; bases unmatched to any gene: 4. Germline values: CDR1 MNHEY, CDR2 SVGAGI. This CDR3 is 13 amino acids long. The CDR3: CASSLAGGFPQYF. The CDR3 nucleotides read TGTGCCAGCAGTCTAGCGGGGGGGTTTCCCCAGTACTTC.

This chain uses TRBV7-2 with TRBJ2-1; D ambiguous. Trimming removed 3 bases at V and 12 bases at J, with 12 bases between. Per the germline V gene, CDR1 is SGHTA and CDR2 is FQGNSA. The CDR3 covers 12 residues. The CDR3 sequence: CASSLARKGQFF. The CDR3 DNA sequence: TGTGCCAGCAGCTTGGCTCGGAAGGGGCAGTTCTTC.

The chain employs TRBV19 and TRBJ1-5; 7 bases line up with TRBD1. The CDR3 runs to 14 residues. The junction had 9 bases not matched to a gene; V was cut back by 4 bases and J by 9 bases. CDR1 is LNHDA, CDR2 SQIVND, per germline (reference sequence). DNA of the CDR3: TGTGCCAGTAGTACTCACAGGGGCGCCGGGCCCCAGCATTTT. Its protein is CASSTHRGAGPQHF.

The chain employs TRBV7-8 and TRBJ1-5, with TRBD1 as a possible D gene (5 bases). This CDR3 is built from 13 residues. Trimming cost V 4 bases and J 3 bases, with 7 bases left between them. Germline loops: CDR1 SGHVS, CDR2 FQNEAQ. CDR3: CASSWGNNQPQHF. The CDR3 DNA follows: TGTGCCAGCAGCTGGGGGAACAATCAGCCCCAGCATTTT.

This clone was detected once. The rearrangement links TRBV6-5 to TRBJ2-7, with 10 bases matching TRBD1. Trimming removed 4 bases from V and 12 bases from J; junction bases left unmatched: 18. The germline V gene encodes CDR1 MNHEY and CDR2 SVGAGI. The CDR3 is 16 residues long. The CDR3 here is CASSSQTGGPFDPRYF. The CDR3 DNA sequence: TGTGCCAGCAGTTCGCAGACAGGGGGCCCCTTTGACCCCAGGTACTTC.

The chain employs TRBV5-1 and TRBJ1-5; no clear D gene. The CDR3 spans 13 residues. CDR1 is SGHRS, CDR2 YFSETQ, per germline. Trimming left V 0 bases short and J 7 bases short, with 8 bases between. Written as DNA, the CDR3 is TGCGCCAGCAGCTTGGCCGAGGGACAGCCCCAGCATTTT. Its protein is CASSLAEGQPQHF.

The chain employs TRBV7-9 and TRBJ2-5, with 7 bases aligning to TRBD2. Germline V lookup: CDR1 SEHNR, CDR2 FQNEAQ (reference sequence). Trimming removed 5 bases from V and 5 bases from J; junction bases left unmatched: 11. CDR3 length equals 15 residues. In DNA form, the CDR3 reads TGTGCCAGCAGCACAGACGGACTAGGGTCTGAGACCCAGTACTTC. Its translation is CASSTDGLGSETQYF. Full variable domain (rest looked up from reference TRBV7-9 and TRBJ2-5): DTGVSQNPRHKITKRGQNVTFRCDPISEHNRLYWYRQTLGQGPEFLTYFQNEAQLEKSRLLSDRFSAERPKGSFSTLEIQRTEQGDSAMYLCASSTDGLGSETQYFGPGTRLLVL.

The chain recombines TRBV6-1 with TRBJ1-2; no clear D. V lost 1 base to trimming and J lost 5 bases, with 8 bases between them. The CDR3 runs 13 residues. Per germline, CDR1 MNHNS and CDR2 SASEGT. Here the CDR3 DNA reads TGTGCCAGCAGTGAAGTACAGATTTATGGCTACACCTTC. Its translation is CASSEVQIYGYTF.

The chain couples TRBV5-1 to TRBJ2-3; perhaps TRBD1 as D (6 bases). Trimming removed 2 bases at V and 2 bases at J, with 12 bases between. Looked up from germline, CDR1 is SGHRS and CDR2 is YFSETQ. This CDR3 spans 15 amino acids. In DNA, the CDR3 is TGCGCCAGCAGCTTCACCAGGGGACCCACAGATACGCAGTATTTT. Translating gives CASSFTRGPTDTQYF.

As to this clone: Other DNA sequences of this sample code for an identical CDR3. The rearrangement uses TRBV28 and TRBJ2-7; possibly TRBD1 or TRBD2 for D (5 bases each). This CDR3 is 13 amino acids long. Germline V gene lookup returns CDR1 MDHEN and CDR2 SYDVKM. The ends were cut back, 3 bases at V and 2 bases at J, with 8 bases in the middle. CDR3 nucleotides: TGTGCCAGCAGTTTGGGACCCACCTACGAGCAGTACTTC. It codes for CASSLGPTYEQYF.

V usage is TRBV15 and J usage is TRBJ2-7; 7 nucleotides line up with TRBD2. Losses at the gene ends were 3 bases for V and 2 bases for J; bases not matched to a gene: 19. Germline values: CDR1 LNHNV, CDR2 YYDKDF (reference sequence). This CDR3 is built from 19 residues. The CDR3, as DNA: TGTGCCACCAGCAGGGGGGGAGTTAGCGGGCGAGCCTTAACCTACGAGCAGTACTTC. Translating gives CATSRGGVSGRALTYEQYF.

The rearrangement joins TRBV7-7 to TRBJ2-5; D unresolved. The CDR3 totals 13 residues. Germline V gene sequence: CDR1 SSHAT, CDR2 FNYEAQ (reference sequence). V lost 5 bases, J lost 2 bases, and 9 bases lay in between. Written as DNA, the CDR3 is TGTGCCAGCAGCCCCCCCGGGCAAGAGACCCAGTACTTC. It codes for CASSPPGQETQYF.

The J gene is TRBJ2-5, the V gene TRBV6-5; D ambiguous. Germline V gene data show CDR1 as MNHEY and CDR2 as SVGAGI. The CDR3 extends over 14 amino acids. The germline V and J ends were trimmed by 5 bases and 0 bases, with 10 bases remaining between them. The CDR3 DNA reads TGTGCCAGCAGTCGTGTTTCGTACCAAGAGACCCAGTACTTC. The encoded protein is CASSRVSYQETQYF.